These 30 T cell receptor beta chains were sequenced from one sample in a study of control samples from healthy donors and cancer patients. Libraries were prepared by immunoSEQ multiplex PCR; TCRdb keeps only in-frame clonotypes and omits some of them. Of almost 85,000 clones listed, 84% are singletons. Sequenced sample: PBMCs. The origin of the receptors is a man aged 55-75 years with head and neck cancer.

The V and J genes are TRBV3-1 (or the pseudogene TRBV3-2) and TRBJ2-7; D possibly corresponds to TRBD2 (5 bases). This CDR3 comprises 18 residues. From germline, CDR1 is LGHDT and CDR2 YNNKEL (reference sequence). Between the trimmed V and J ends, which lost 2 bases and 1 base, there was a span of 21 bases. The CDR3 region has the DNA TGTGCCAGCAGCCAACCTCGCGGAGGTAGGGCAGTTTCCTACGAGCAGTACTTC. This gives the protein CASSQPRGGRAVSYEQYF.

This chain uses TRBV5-8 with TRBJ2-1; 10 nucleotides align to TRBD1. V was clipped by 3 bases and J by 6 bases; unmatched bases: 6. The CDR3 runs to 15 residues. Germline V CDR1 and CDR2: SGHTS, YDEGEE. CDR3 loop: CASSWPGQGTNEQFF. CDR3 in DNA: TGTGCCAGCAGCTGGCCGGGACAGGGGACCAATGAGCAGTTCTTC.

J is TRBJ2-7 and V is TRBV9; tentatively, D is TRBD2 (5 bases). Deletions cut 4 bases from V and 4 bases from J, with 15 bases between. CDR3 length: 14 amino acids. Germline V lookup: CDR1 SGDLS, CDR2 YYNGEE. The CDR3 DNA reads TGTGCCAGCAGCCCCCAAGCTAGCAAGTACGAGCAGTACTTC. It yields the protein CASSPQASKYEQYF.

V is TRBV19 and J is TRBJ1-2; D not resolved. CDR1 and CDR2 from the germline V gene are LNHDA and SQIVND (reference sequence). Trimming shortened V by 2 bases and J by 13 bases, and 14 bases separated the two germline ends. This CDR3 is built from 12 residues. The CDR3 DNA reads TGTGCCAGTAGTATAAATAGGCGTCGTAGCACCTTC. Amino acid sequence: CASSINRRRSTF.

The chain uses TRBV5-4 and TRBJ2-5, with TRBD1 as a possible D gene (6 bases). The CDR3 covers 13 residues. CDR1 SGHNT and CDR2 YYREEE come from the germline V gene (reference sequence). Trimming left V 0 bases short and J 6 bases short, with 9 bases between. The CDR3 here is CASSLEGVQTQYF. CDR3 bases: TGTGCCAGCAGCTTGGAGGGGGTACAGACCCAGTACTTC.

The chain couples TRBV27 to TRBJ2-7, with D perhaps given as TRBD1 or TRBD2 (5 bases each). Germline CDR1 is MNHEY and CDR2 is SMNVEV (reference sequence). The CDR3 totals 14 residues. Trimming pared 2 bases from V and 7 bases from J, leaving 15 bases between. In DNA form, the CDR3 reads TGTGCCAGCAGTTTACTGGGGGACCCTGGGGAGCAGTACTTC. Encoded protein: CASSLLGDPGEQYF.

This chain uses TRBV18 with TRBJ2-2, with D tentatively TRBD1 or TRBD2 (5 bases each). This CDR3 is 17 amino acids long. The V gene lost 1 base and the J gene lost 4 bases, with 16 bases spanning the gap. In germline, CDR1 is KGHSH, CDR2 LQKENI. The CDR3 reads CASSPRRGVGTTGELFF. DNA for the CDR3: TGTGCCAGCTCACCACGAAGAGGGGTGGGGACCACCGGGGAGCTGTTTTTT.

This clone was recorded only once. V gene TRBV14 combines with J gene TRBJ2-1; no firm D call. CDR3 length equals 17 residues. The V and J ends lost 0 bases and 0 bases respectively, with 12 bases between them. Germline V gives CDR1 SGHDN, CDR2 FVKESK. The CDR3 reads CASSQDKGLSSYNEQFF. Here the CDR3 DNA reads TGTGCCAGCAGCCAAGATAAGGGCCTTAGCTCCTACAATGAGCAGTTCTTC.

As concerns this clone: Distinct nucleotide sequences in the sample also encode this CDR3. This chain links TRBV10-3 with TRBJ2-3; the D is unclear. Per the germline V gene, CDR1 is ENHRY and CDR2 is SYGVKD. The CDR3 extends over 11 amino acids. V dropped 0 bases and J dropped 5 bases, with 0 bases sitting between them. The CDR3 DNA reads TGTGCCATCAGTGAGTCAGATACGCAGTATTTT. Translating gives CAISESDTQYF.

The chain uses TRBV11-2 and TRBJ2-1; D is unresolved. In germline, CDR1 is SGHAT, CDR2 FQNNGV. V lost 6 bases and J lost 8, with 11 bases in between. The CDR3 spans 12 residues. CDR3 amino acids: CASRGSAHEQFF. The CDR3 nucleotides are TGTGCCAGCAGGGGATCGGCACATGAGCAGTTCTTC.

This chain uses TRBV29-1 with TRBJ2-3; D is unclear. Germline values: CDR1 SQVTM, CDR2 ANQGSEA. V lost 7 bases and J lost 2, with 10 bases in between. CDR3 length: 12 residues. This CDR3 is CSGRENTDTQYF. CDR3 bases: TGCAGCGGGCGAGAGAACACAGATACGCAGTATTTT.

The chain joins TRBV4-1 to TRBJ2-2; TRBD1 agrees at 9 bases. The CDR3 is made up of 15 amino acids. Trimming removed 4 bases from V and 3 bases from J; junction bases left unmatched: 3. CDR1 and CDR2 from the germline V gene are MGHRA and YSYEKL. The CDR3: CASSRGTGHTGELFF. In nucleotides, the CDR3 is TGCGCCAGCAGCCGTGGGACAGGGCACACCGGGGAGCTGTTTTTT.

The J gene is TRBJ1-1, the V gene TRBV29-1; TRBD1 is a possible D gene (6 bases). The length of the CDR3 is 14 residues. The germline CDR1 and CDR2 sequences are SQVTM and ANQGSEA. Trimming removed 4 bases at V and 0 bases at J, with 12 bases between. The CDR3 loop is CSVVTGTLNTEAFF. CDR3 in DNA: TGCAGCGTTGTAACCGGGACATTGAACACTGAAGCTTTCTTT.

The genes are TRBV6-7 and TRBJ2-3, with a weak D call TRBD2 (6 bases). TRBV6-7 is recorded as an ORF, its role being uncertain. V lost 5 bases to trimming and J lost 6 bases, with 24 bases between them. The CDR3 consists of 17 residues. CDR3 DNA sequence: TGTGCCAGCAGTAACTGTCTTAGCGGAGGAGGGCCGGATACGCAGTATTTT. Translation gives CASSNCLSGGGPDTQYF.

Details on this clone: Relative to the germline gene, one junction end is altered; a read error may explain this. The CDR3 coding sequence is TGTGCCAGCAGCTCTCCACAAGGCAGCACTGAAGTTTTCTTT. Amino acid sequence: CASSSPQGSTEVFF. The chain is built from TRBV5-6 and TRBJ1-1, with D hard to call. The CDR3 covers 14 residues. CDR1 and CDR2 (germline): SGHDT, YYEEEE.

This chain connects TRBV18 to TRBJ2-2; D perhaps matches TRBD2 (6 bases). The ends were cut back, 3 bases at V and 0 bases at J, with 20 bases in the middle. CDR3 length: 19 amino acids. Germline V gene data show CDR1 as KGHSH and CDR2 as LQKENI. The CDR3 reads CASSPQSRGGTANTGELFF. The CDR3 DNA sequence: TGTGCCAGCTCACCTCAGTCCCGGGGCGGGACTGCGAACACCGGGGAGCTGTTTTTT.

A remark on this clone: At one boundary the junction diverges from the germline segment, which might be a read error. V and J are TRBV27 and TRBJ2-7, with a possible D match to TRBD1 (8 bases). Germline CDR1 reads MNHEY; CDR2 reads SMNVEV (reference sequence). The CDR3 is made up of 15 amino acids. DNA of the CDR3: TGTGCCGGCAGTTTAAGACAGGGGAGGGCCTACGAGCAGTACTTC. Encoded protein: CAGSLRQGRAYEQYF.

The chain is built from TRBV19 and TRBJ2-7, with D possibly being TRBD1 (5 bases). Looked up from germline, CDR1 is LNHDA and CDR2 is SQIVND (reference sequence). V was shortened by 7 bases and J by 1 base, with 11 bases between the two germline ends. CDR3 length: 13 amino acids. As DNA, the CDR3 is TGTGCCAGTAACCCAGGGTCGTCCTACGAGCAGTACTTC. The encoded protein is CASNPGSSYEQYF.

J is TRBJ2-3 and V is TRBV2; 10 bases match TRBD2. Germline trimming cut 11 bases from V and 4 bases from J; bases unmatched to any gene: 9. The CDR3 sequence is 14 residues long. CDR1 is SNHLY, CDR2 FYNNEI, per germline. CDR3 loop: CACTSGRAADTQYF. The CDR3 DNA reads as TGTGCCTGCACCAGCGGGAGGGCCGCAGATACGCAGTATTTT.

The gene calls are TRBV5-8 and TRBJ2-3, with TRBD2 matching over 9 bases. V shed 2 bases and J 4 bases; nucleotides not matched to a gene: 8. This CDR3 is built from 16 residues. Germline CDR1 and CDR2: SGHTS and YDEGEE. The CDR3, as DNA: TGTGCCAGCAGCTTCGTTGGCGGGAGGGCCCCAGATACGCAGTATTTT. Protein sequence: CASSFVGGRAPDTQYF.

This clone was seen just once. The chain combines TRBV4-2 with TRBJ2-2; D possibly matches TRBD1 or TRBD2 (5 bases each). The V end was cut by 6 bases, the J end by 6 bases, with 11 bases between. The CDR3 runs to 13 residues. From germline, CDR1 is LGHNA and CDR2 YNFKEQ. For the CDR3, the DNA is TGTGCCAGCAGTCTGGGGACGGCCGGGGAGCTGTTTTTT. It codes for CASSLGTAGELFF.

The chain couples TRBV5-1 to TRBJ2-5; D is unresolved. This CDR3 has 14 residues. V was clipped by 0 bases and J by 2 bases, with 8 bases between them. From germline, CDR1 is SGHRS and CDR2 YFSETQ. The CDR3 protein is CASSLGLPQETQYF. CDR3 nucleotides: TGCGCCAGCAGCTTGGGACTGCCTCAAGAGACCCAGTACTTC. The full variable domain, in which reference TRBV5-1 and TRBJ2-5 provide the parts outside the CDR3, is KAGVTQTPRYLIKTRGQQVTLSCSPISGHRSVSWYQQTPGQGLQFLFEYFSETQRNKGNFPGRFSGRQFSNSRSEMNVSTLELGDSALYLCASSLGLPQETQYFGPGTRLLVL.

The chain links TRBV12-3 or TRBV12-4 to TRBJ2-1, with no clear D. The CDR3 is 13 residues long. Deletions cut 2 bases from V and 9 bases from J, with 11 bases between. The CDR3 is CASSLRPAGEQFF. Written as DNA, the CDR3 is TGTGCCAGCAGTTTAAGACCCGCCGGTGAGCAGTTCTTC.

Only one count was recorded for this clone. In nucleotides, the CDR3 is TGTGCCAGCAGCTTGCTGTATGAGCAGTTCTTC. This translates into CASSLLYEQFF. The J gene is TRBJ2-1, the V gene TRBV5-5, with D unresolved. V lost 1 base and J 8 bases, leaving 4 bases between the germline ends. This CDR3 spans 11 amino acids. The germline CDR1 and CDR2 sequences are SGHKS and YYEKEE (reference sequence).

This clone showed up just a few times. The chain is built from TRBV21-1 and TRBJ1-1; the DNA was not used to check the table's D call, TRBD1. TRBV21-1 corresponds to a pseudogene. The CDR3 is 18 amino acids. CDR3: CASSNPRGQGRSNTEAFF. In nucleotides, the CDR3 is TGTGCCAGCAGCAATCCTAGGGGGCAGGGACGGAGTAACACTGAAGCTTTCTTT.

This clone appeared a single time. This rearrangement joins TRBV6-4 to TRBJ2-2, with 7 bases identical to TRBD2. From germline, CDR1 is MRHNA and CDR2 SNTAGT. Unmatched junction bases numbered 3, after V lost 4 bases and J lost 4 bases. The CDR3 totals 14 residues. In DNA, the CDR3 is TGTGCCAGCAGTGCGGGACTACGCACCGGGGAGCTGTTTTTT. Translating gives CASSAGLRTGELFF.

The chain uses TRBV12-3 or TRBV12-4 and TRBJ2-2; D is unclear. V was trimmed by 2 bases and J by 6 bases, leaving 4 bases between them. The CDR3 runs 12 residues. This CDR3 reads CASSLLAGELFF. The CDR3 region has the DNA TGTGCCAGCAGTTTATTGGCCGGGGAGCTGTTTTTT.

DNA of the CDR3: TGTGCCAGCAGCTCGAAGCGAAGGGGAGAAGAGACCCAGTACTTC. It codes for CASSSKRRGEETQYF. The chain is built from TRBV21-1 and TRBJ2-5. TRBV21-1 represents a pseudogene. This CDR3 is 15 amino acids long.

This chain links TRBV7-9 with TRBJ2-5; possibly TRBD2 for D (6 bases). The CDR3 length is 15 residues. Trimming pared 5 bases from V and 1 base from J, leaving 14 bases between. Germline loops: CDR1 SEHNR, CDR2 FQNEAQ (reference sequence). The CDR3 DNA sequence: TGTGCCAGCAGCCCCGTTGGAGGGGTCCAAGAGACCCAGTACTTC. This translates into CASSPVGGVQETQYF.

The gene calls are TRBV5-4 and TRBJ1-1, with D possibly matching TRBD1 (5 bases). CDR3 length equals 16 residues. Germline V gene data show CDR1 as SGHNT and CDR2 as YYREEE (reference sequence). V was clipped by 4 bases and J by 5 bases, with 21 bases between them. CDR3 in amino acids: CASSLWQGSGGTEAFF. For the CDR3, the DNA is TGTGCCAGCAGCCTCTGGCAGGGTAGCGGGGGGACTGAAGCTTTCTTT.